This T cell receptor beta chain is drawn from a study of blood T cell repertoires in COVID-19. The method was immunoSEQ multiplex PCR; TCRdb's version includes in-frame clones alone and lacks a portion of them. The profile shows about 380,000 clones, 85% to 90% of them singletons. V lost 6 bases and J 2 bases, leaving 14 bases between the germline ends. Per the germline V gene, CDR1 is MGHRA and CDR2 is YSYEKL. The CDR3 spans 15 residues. Enrollees, roughly 18 to 90 years old, lived in about two dozen US areas. Cohort allocation depended upon clinical history that participants reported. This TCR was sampled from a woman in her late teens or twenties who had recovered from COVID-19. The V gene is TRBV4-1, the J gene TRBJ1-3, with a possible D match to TRBD1 (5 bases). Sequenced: PBMCs or T cells enriched from blood (not recorded which). The chain's CDR3 is CASRARGLTGNTIYF. As DNA, the CDR3 is TGCGCCAGCAGAGCTAGGGGCTTAACTGGAAACACCATATATTTT.